This is a list of T cell receptor beta chains from one sample in a study of T cell repertoires in cytomegalovirus infection. TCRdb itself ran the reads through MiXCR, one entry per CDR3 protein. The sample holds almost 300,000 distinct CDR3 sequences; roughly 9.3% are singletons and the top ten take around 2.4%. The sample taken for sequencing was PBMCs. These receptor sequences come from a human donor in good health (CMV status not recorded). Some clones in this sample may be carry-over from other donors' samples. Both conserved end residues are part of each CDR3. Each record gives: V gene, D gene, clone size, J gene, CDR3 protein, CDR3 DNA. The D gene is left open where the match is weak. Clone size, where shown, is once, few, many, or a class for clones that have expanded.

TRBV7-6,-,many,TRBJ2-5,CASSSFDYQETQYF,TGTGCCAGCAGCTCCTTTGACTACCAAGAGACCCAGTACTTC
TRBV7-9,-,many,TRBJ1-1,CASSSHTNTEAFF,TGTGCCAGCAGCTCTCATACGAACACTGAAGCTTTCTTT
TRBV5-1,TRBD1,-,TRBJ1-1,CASSLDRGVKISTEAFF,TGCGCCAGCAGCTTGGACAGGGGGGTGAAAATAAGCACTGAAGCTTTCTTT
TRBV5-1,-,few,TRBJ1-2,CASSFGRGWGYTF,TGCGCCAGCAGCTTTGGGAGGGGATGGGGCTACACCTTC
TRBV28,-,many,TRBJ2-6,CASSLISSGANVLTF,TGTGCCAGCAGTTTAATATCTTCTGGGGCCAACGTCCTGACTTTC
TRBV4-1,TRBD1,-,TRBJ2-5,CASSQDSRGRETQYF,TGCGCCAGCAGCCAAGATTCTAGGGGGCGAGAGACCCAGTACTTC
TRBV20-1,TRBD1,many,TRBJ1-2,CSARDRAYGYTF,TGCAGTGCAAGGGACAGGGCCTATGGCTACACCTTC
TRBV28,TRBD1,few,TRBJ1-1,CASSLTTGETEAFF,TGTGCCAGCAGCCTAACTACAGGGGAAACTGAAGCTTTCTTT
TRBV11-2,-,many,TRBJ2-2,CASRRGQSITGELFF,TGTGCCAGCAGACGTGGACAGTCGATCACCGGGGAGCTGTTTTTT
TRBV29-1,-,few,TRBJ1-1,CSVDEGLNTEAFF,TGCAGCGTTGATGAGGGGCTGAACACTGAAGCTTTCTTT
TRBV29-1,-,many,TRBJ1-1,CSVSIFDTEAFF,TGCAGCGTTTCCATATTCGACACTGAAGCTTTCTTT
TRBV10-3,-,-,TRBJ2-2,CAIRQATGELFF,TGTGCCATCAGACAGGCCACCGGGGAGCTGTTTTTT
TRBV14,TRBD1,-,TRBJ1-2,CASSHLRTGGDYGYTF,TGTGCCAGCAGCCATCTCCGGACAGGGGGCGACTATGGCTACACCTTC
TRBV7-2,-,many,TRBJ2-5,CASSPTGTQETQYF,TGTGCCAGCAGTCCGACCGGGACACAAGAGACCCAGTACTTC
TRBV29-1,-,few,TRBJ1-4,CSVWSEKLFF,TGCAGCGTTTGGTCAGAAAAACTGTTTTTT
TRBV19,TRBD1,few,TRBJ2-2,CASNRGTGRYTGELFF,TGTGCCAGTAACCGGGGGACAGGGAGGTACACCGGGGAGCTGTTTTTT
TRBV5-5,-,many,TRBJ2-3,CASSPHTDTQYF,TGTGCCAGCAGCCCTCACACAGATACGCAGTATTTT
TRBV5-5,-,many,TRBJ2-5,CASSHTGTHEETQYF,TGTGCCAGCAGCCATACCGGGACGCACGAGGAGACCCAGTACTTC
TRBV7-9,TRBD2,many,TRBJ2-1,CASSQRGLAGYNEQFF,TGTGCCAGCAGCCAGAGGGGACTAGCGGGTTACAATGAGCAGTTCTTC
TRBV20-1,-,-,TRBJ2-7,CSAGSRRGSYEQYF,TGCAGTGCGGGCAGTCGGAGAGGCTCCTACGAGCAGTACTTC
TRBV18,TRBD1,many,TRBJ2-2,CASSPSRPGTGDTGELFF,TGTGCCAGCTCACCGTCCCGGCCGGGGACAGGGGACACCGGGGAGCTGTTTTTT
TRBV28,-,many,TRBJ1-5,CASSSPRGAGQPQHF,TGTGCCAGCAGTTCGCCTCGGGGGGCAGGGCAGCCCCAGCATTTT
TRBV2,TRBD2,many,TRBJ2-7,CASRLGTSGGEQYF,TGTGCCAGCAGACTCGGGACTAGCGGAGGCGAGCAGTACTTC